Included here is one T cell receptor beta chain sequence, with context. This sample is drawn from a study of blood T cell repertoires in COVID-19. Measured with immunoSEQ multiplex PCR; TCRdb has only the in-frame clones, and not every one. The top ten hold roughly 6.2% of the sample, which has 55,000 to 70,000 clones, about nine tenths seen once. CDR3 length: 15 residues. Germline values: CDR1 SEHNR, CDR2 FQNEAQ (reference sequence). V gave up 0 bases and J gave up 2 bases, with 9 bases separating them. The clonotype was recovered from a human donor in a cohort sampled during active COVID-19. What was sequenced was peripheral blood. The chain employs TRBV7-9 and TRBJ2-3; tentative D call: TRBD2 (5 bases). The CDR3 loop is CASSLAEGNTDTQYF. The DNA for the CDR3 is TGTGCCAGCAGCTTAGCTGAGGGAAACACAGATACGCAGTATTTT.